This T cell receptor (beta chain) was found in a study of cytomegalovirus exposure and HLA in healthy donors. Primers for the PCR totalled 60 Vbeta and 13 Jbeta. Measured with immunoSEQ multiplex PCR; TCRdb has only the in-frame clones, and not every one. In the table there are nearly 65,000 clones, 73% of which are singletons. The CDR3 spans 18 residues. J is TRBJ1-5 and V is TRBV21-1; the table's D call TRBD1 went unverified against the DNA. TRBV21-1 represents a pseudogene. The sequenced sample consisted of PBMCs. The sequence was obtained from a man aged 45-60 years in good health and CMV-seronegative. The CDR3 region is CASTLPRTDYHSNQPQHF. The CDR3 nucleotides are TGTGCCAGCACCCTTCCTCGGACAGATTATCATAGCAATCAGCCCCAGCATTTT.